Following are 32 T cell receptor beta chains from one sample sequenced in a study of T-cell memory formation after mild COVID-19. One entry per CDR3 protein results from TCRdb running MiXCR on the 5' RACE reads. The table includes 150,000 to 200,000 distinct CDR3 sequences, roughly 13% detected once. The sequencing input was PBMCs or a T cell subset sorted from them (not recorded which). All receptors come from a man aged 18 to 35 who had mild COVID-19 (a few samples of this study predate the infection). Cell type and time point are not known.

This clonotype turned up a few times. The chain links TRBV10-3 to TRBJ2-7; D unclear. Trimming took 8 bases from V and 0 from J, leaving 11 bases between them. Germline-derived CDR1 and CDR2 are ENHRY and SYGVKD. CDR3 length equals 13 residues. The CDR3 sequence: CAIRRPVSYEQYF. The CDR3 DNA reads TGTGCCATCCGCCGCCCAGTCTCCTACGAGCAGTACTTC.

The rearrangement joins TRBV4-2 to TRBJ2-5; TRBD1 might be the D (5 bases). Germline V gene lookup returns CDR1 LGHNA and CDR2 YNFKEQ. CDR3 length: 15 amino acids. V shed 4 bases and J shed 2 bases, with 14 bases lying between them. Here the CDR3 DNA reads TGTGCCAGCAGCCTGAGCAGGGCAAAACAAGAGACCCAGTACTTC. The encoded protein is CASSLSRAKQETQYF.

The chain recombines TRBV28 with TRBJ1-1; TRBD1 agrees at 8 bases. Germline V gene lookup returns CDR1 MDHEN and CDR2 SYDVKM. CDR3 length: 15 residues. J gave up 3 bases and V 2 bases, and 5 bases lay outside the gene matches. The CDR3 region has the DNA TGTGCCAGCAGTTTAGCCCACAGGGGGGACACTGAAGCTTTCTTT. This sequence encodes CASSLAHRGDTEAFF.

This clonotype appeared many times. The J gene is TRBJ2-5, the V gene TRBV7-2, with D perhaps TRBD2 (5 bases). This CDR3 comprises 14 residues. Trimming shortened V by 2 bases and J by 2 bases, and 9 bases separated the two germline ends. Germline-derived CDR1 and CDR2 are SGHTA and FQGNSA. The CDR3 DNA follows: TGTGCCAGCAGCTTAAGACGGACTCAAGAGACCCAGTACTTC. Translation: CASSLRRTQETQYF.

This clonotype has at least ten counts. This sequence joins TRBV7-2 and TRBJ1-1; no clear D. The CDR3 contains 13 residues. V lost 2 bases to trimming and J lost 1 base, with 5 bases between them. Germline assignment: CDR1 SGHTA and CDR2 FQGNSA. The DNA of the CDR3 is TGTGCCAGCAGCTTAATGGGGAACACTGAAGCTTTCTTT. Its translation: CASSLMGNTEAFF. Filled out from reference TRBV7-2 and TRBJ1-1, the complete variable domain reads GAGVSQSPSNKVTEKGKDVELRCDPISGHTALYWYRQSLGQGLEFLIYFQGNSAPDKSGLPSDRFSAERTGGSVSTLTIQRTQQEDSAVYLCASSLMGNTEAFFGQGTRLTVV.

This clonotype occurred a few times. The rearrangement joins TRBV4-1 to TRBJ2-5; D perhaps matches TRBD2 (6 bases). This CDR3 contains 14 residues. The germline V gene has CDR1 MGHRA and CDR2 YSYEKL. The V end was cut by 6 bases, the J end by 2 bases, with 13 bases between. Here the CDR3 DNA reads TGCGCCAGCAGTCTTAGCGGTCCACAAGAGACCCAGTACTTC. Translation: CASSLSGPQETQYF.

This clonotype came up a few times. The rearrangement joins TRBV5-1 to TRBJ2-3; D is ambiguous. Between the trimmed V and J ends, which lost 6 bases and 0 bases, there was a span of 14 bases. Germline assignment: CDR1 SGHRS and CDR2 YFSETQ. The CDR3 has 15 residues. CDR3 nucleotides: TGCGCCAGCACCCATGAGTCCACTAGCACAGATACGCAGTATTTT. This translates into CASTHESTSTDTQYF.

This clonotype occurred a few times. CDR3 DNA sequence: TGTGCCAGTAGTCCCGGGACAGGGTCTCGTGGCTACACCTTC. Translating gives CASSPGTGSRGYTF. This chain joins TRBV19 and TRBJ1-2; TRBD1 matches 9 bases. Trimming at V came to 5 bases and at J to 7 bases, leaving 8 bases not matched to a gene. This CDR3 spans 14 amino acids. Germline V gene lookup returns CDR1 LNHDA and CDR2 SQIVND (reference sequence). Using reference TRBV19 and TRBJ1-2 for the parts outside the CDR3, the full variable domain is DGGITQSPKYLFRKEGQNVTLSCEQNLNHDAMYWYRQDPGQGLRLIYYSQIVNDFQKGDIAEGYSVSREKKESFPLTVTSAQKNPTAFYLCASSPGTGSRGYTFGSGTRLTVV.

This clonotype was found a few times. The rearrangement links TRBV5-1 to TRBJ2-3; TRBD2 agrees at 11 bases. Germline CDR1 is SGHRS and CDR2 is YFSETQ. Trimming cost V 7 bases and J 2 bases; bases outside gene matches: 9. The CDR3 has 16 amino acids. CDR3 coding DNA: TGCGCCAGCGGTACTAGCGGGGGATTCTTCACAGATACGCAGTATTTT. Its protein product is CASGTSGGFFTDTQYF. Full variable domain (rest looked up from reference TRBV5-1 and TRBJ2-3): KAGVTQTPRYLIKTRGQQVTLSCSPISGHRSVSWYQQTPGQGLQFLFEYFSETQRNKGNFPGRFSGRQFSNSRSEMNVSTLELGDSALYLCASGTSGGFFTDTQYFGPGTRLTVL.

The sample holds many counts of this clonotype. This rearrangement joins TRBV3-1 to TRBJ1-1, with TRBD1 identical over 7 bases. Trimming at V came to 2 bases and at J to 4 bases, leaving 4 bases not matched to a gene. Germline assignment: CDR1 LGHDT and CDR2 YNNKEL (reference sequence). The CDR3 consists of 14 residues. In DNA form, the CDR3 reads TGTGCCAGCAGCCAACGACAGGGCGGCACTGAAGCTTTCTTT. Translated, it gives CASSQRQGGTEAFF.

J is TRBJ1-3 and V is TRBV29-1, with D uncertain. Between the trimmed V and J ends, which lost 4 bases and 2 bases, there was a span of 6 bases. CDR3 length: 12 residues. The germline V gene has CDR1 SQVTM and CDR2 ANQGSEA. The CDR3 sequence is CSVGQPGNTIYF. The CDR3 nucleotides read TGCAGCGTTGGCCAGCCTGGAAACACCATATATTTT.

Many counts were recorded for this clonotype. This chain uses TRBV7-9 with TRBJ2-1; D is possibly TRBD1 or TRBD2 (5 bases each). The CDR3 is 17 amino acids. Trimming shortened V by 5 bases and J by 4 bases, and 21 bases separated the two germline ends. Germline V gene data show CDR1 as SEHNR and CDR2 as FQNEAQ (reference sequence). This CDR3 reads CASSPSFLGAKYNEQFF. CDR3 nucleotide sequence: TGTGCCAGCAGCCCATCCTTTCTCGGGGCGAAATACAATGAGCAGTTCTTC.

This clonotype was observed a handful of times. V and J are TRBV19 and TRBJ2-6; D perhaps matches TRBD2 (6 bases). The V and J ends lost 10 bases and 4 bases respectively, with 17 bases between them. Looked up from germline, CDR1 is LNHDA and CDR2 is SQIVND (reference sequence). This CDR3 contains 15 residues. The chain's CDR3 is CATTPGTWGANVLTF. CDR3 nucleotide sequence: TGTGCCACTACTCCCGGGACTTGGGGGGCCAACGTCCTGACTTTC.

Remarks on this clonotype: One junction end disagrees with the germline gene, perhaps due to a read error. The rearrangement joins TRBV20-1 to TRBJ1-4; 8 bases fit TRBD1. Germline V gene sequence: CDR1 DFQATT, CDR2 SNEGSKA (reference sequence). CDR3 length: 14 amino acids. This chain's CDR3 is CSAPATGAKEKLFF. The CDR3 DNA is TGCAGTGCCCCGGCGACAGGGGCTAAGGAAAAACTGTTTTTT.

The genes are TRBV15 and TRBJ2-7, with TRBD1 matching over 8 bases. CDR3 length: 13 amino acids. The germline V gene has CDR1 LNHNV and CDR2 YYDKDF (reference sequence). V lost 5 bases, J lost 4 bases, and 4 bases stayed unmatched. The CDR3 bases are TGTGCCACCAGCGGTTACAGGGGGTACGAGCAGTACTTC. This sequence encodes CATSGYRGYEQYF. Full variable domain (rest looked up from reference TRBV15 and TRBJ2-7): DAMVIQNPRYQVTQFGKPVTLSCSQTLNHNVMYWYQQKSSQAPKLLFHYYDKDFNNEADTPDNFQSRRPNTSFCFLDIRSPGLGDTAMYLCATSGYRGYEQYFGPGTRLTVT.

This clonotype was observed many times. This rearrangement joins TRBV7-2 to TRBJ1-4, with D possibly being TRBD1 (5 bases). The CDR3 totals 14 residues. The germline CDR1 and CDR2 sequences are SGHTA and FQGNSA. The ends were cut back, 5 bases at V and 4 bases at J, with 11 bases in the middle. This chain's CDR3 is CASSITGLNEKLFF. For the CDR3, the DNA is TGTGCCAGCAGCATCACAGGTCTTAATGAAAAACTGTTTTTT.

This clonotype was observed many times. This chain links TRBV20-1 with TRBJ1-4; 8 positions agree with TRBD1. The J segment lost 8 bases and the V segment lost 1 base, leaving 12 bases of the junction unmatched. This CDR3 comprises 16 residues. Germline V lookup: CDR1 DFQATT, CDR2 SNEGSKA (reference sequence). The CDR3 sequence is CSARGAPGQVQEKLFF. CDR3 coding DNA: TGCAGTGCTAGAGGTGCCCCGGGACAGGTACAGGAAAAACTGTTTTTT.

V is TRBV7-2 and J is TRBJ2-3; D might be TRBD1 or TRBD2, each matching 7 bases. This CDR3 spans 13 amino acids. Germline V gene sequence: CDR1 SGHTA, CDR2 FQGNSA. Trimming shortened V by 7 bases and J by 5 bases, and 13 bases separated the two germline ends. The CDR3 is CASNDREGDTQYF. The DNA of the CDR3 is TGTGCCAGCAACGACAGGGAGGGAGATACGCAGTATTTT.

CDR3 loop: CASRGGTSGESSYNEQFF. CDR3 coding DNA: TGTGCCAGCAGGGGCGGGACTAGCGGGGAGAGCTCCTACAATGAGCAGTTCTTC. The chain couples TRBV7-2 to TRBJ2-1; 13 bases are a match to TRBD2. The germline V gene has CDR1 SGHTA and CDR2 FQGNSA. Trimming took 6 bases from V and 0 from J; bases not matched to a gene: 8. The CDR3 loop spans 18 amino acids.

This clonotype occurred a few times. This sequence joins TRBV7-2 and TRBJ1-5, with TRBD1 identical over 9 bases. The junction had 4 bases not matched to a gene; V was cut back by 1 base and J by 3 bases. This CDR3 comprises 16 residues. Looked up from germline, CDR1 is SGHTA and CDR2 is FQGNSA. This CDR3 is CASSLGTGASNQPQHF. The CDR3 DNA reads TGTGCCAGCAGCTTAGGGACAGGGGCCTCCAATCAGCCCCAGCATTTT.

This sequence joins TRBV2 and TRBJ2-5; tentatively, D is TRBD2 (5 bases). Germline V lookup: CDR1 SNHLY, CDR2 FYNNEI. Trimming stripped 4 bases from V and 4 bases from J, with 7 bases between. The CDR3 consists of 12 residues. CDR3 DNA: TGTGCCAGCAGTGTTCGGGGAGAGACCCAGTACTTC. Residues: CASSVRGETQYF. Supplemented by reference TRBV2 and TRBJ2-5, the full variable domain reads EPEVTQTPSHQVTQMGQEVILRCVPISNHLYFYWYRQILGQKVEFLVSFYNNEISEKSEIFDDQFSVERPDGSNFTLKIRSTKLEDSAMYFCASSVRGETQYFGPGTRLLVL.

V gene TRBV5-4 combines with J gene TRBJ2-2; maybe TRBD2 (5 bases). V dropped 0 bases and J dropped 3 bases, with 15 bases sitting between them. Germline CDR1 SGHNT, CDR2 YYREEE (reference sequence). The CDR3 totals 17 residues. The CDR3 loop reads CASSLGGSGLYTGELFF. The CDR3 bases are TGTGCCAGCAGCTTGGGAGGCTCGGGATTATACACCGGGGAGCTGTTTTTT. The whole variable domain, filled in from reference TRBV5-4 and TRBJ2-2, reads ETGVTQSPTHLIKTRGQQVTLRCSSQSGHNTVSWYQQALGQGPQFIFQYYREEENGRGNFPPRFSGLQFPNYSSELNVNALELDDSALYLCASSLGGSGLYTGELFFGEGSRLTVL.

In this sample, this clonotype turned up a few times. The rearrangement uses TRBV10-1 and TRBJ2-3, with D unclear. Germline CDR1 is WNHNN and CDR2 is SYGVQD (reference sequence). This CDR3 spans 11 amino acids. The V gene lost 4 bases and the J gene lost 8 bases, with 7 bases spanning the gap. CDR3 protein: CASSGIGTQYF. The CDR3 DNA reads TGCGCCAGCAGTGGAATTGGTACGCAGTATTTT.

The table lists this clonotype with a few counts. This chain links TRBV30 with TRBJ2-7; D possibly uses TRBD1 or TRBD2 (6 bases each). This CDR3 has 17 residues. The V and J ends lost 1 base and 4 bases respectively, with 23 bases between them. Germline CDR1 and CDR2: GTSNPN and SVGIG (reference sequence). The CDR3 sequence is CAWSAIGIGGAAYEQYF. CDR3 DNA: TGTGCCTGGAGTGCCATTGGTATCGGGGGCGCCGCGTACGAGCAGTACTTC. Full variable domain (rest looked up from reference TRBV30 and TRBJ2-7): SQTIHQWPATLVQPVGSPLSLECTVEGTSNPNLYWYRQAAGRGLQLLFYSVGIGQISSEVPQNLSASRPQDRQFILSSKKLLLSDSGFYLCAWSAIGIGGAAYEQYFGPGTRLTVT.

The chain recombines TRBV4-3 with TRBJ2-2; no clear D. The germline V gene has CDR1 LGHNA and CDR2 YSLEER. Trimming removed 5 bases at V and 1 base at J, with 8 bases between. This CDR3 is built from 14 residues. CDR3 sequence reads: CASSSERNTGELFF. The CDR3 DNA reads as TGCGCCAGCAGCTCAGAGAGGAACACCGGGGAGCTGTTTTTT.

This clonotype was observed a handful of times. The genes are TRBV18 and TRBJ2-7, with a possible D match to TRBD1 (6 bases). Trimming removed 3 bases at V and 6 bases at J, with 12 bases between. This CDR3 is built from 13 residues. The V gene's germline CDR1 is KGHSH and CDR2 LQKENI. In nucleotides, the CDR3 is TGTGCCAGCTCACCCTTAACAGGGACCGAGCAGTACGTC. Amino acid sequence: CASSPLTGTEQYV.

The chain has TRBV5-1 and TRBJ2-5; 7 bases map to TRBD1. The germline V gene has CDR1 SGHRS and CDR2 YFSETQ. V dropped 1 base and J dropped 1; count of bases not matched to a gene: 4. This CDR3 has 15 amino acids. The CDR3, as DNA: TGCGCCAGCAGCTTGTTGGGGACAGTCCAAGAGACCCAGTACTTC. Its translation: CASSLLGTVQETQYF.

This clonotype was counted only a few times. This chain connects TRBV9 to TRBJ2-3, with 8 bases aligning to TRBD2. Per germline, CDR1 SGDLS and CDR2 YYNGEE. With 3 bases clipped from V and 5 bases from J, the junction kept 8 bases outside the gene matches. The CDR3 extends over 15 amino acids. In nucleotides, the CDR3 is TGTGCCAGCAGCGCTCGGGGGGGAGGGCAAGATACGCAGTATTTT. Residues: CASSARGGGQDTQYF.

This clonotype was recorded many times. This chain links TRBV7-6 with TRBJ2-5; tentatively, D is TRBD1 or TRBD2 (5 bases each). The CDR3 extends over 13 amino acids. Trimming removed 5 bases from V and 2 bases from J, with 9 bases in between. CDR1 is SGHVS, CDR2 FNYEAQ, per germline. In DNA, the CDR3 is TGTGCCAGCAGCATGGGACGGCAAGAGACCCAGTACTTC. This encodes CASSMGRQETQYF.

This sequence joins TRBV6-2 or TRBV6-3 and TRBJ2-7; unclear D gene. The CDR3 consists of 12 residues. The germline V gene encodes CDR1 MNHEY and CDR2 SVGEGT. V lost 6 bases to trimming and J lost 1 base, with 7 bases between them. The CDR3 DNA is TGTGCCAGCAGGACGTCTTCCTACGAGCAGTACGTC. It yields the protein CASRTSSYEQYV.

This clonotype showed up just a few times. The CDR3, as DNA: TGTGCCAGCAGCCCAGGCCCAACCTACGAGCAGTACTTC. It codes for CASSPGPTYEQYF. The chain combines TRBV7-2 with TRBJ2-7; no definite D call. The V end lost 5 bases, the J end lost 2 bases, and 10 bases lay between the germline ends. The CDR3 is 13 residues long. Looked up from germline, CDR1 is SGHTA and CDR2 is FQGNSA.

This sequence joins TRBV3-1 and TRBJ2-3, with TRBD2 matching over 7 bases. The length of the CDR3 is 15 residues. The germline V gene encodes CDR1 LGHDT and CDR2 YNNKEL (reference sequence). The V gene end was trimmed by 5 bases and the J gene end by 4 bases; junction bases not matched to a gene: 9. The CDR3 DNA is TGTGCCAGCAGCGGAACGGGGGGTCCCGCAGATACGCAGTATTTT. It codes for CASSGTGGPADTQYF.